This TCR beta chain comes out of a study of blood T cell repertoires in COVID-19. The overall study: Cohort 3 recovery required two negative PCRs, clearance, or symptom resolution. In each case, the material was cDNA or gDNA derived from T cells, B-cell-depleted T cells, or PBMCs.

In the original processing: The assay estimated nucleated cells by amplifying reference gene primers. The assay was immunoSEQ multiplex PCR, and TCRdb's table has in-frame clones only and misses some. From that table come the V and J calls and clone size; the DNA was used to work out D and trimming. The sample lists around 190,000 clones, around 87% occurring once. Germline CDR1 reads MNHEY; CDR2 reads SMNVEV (reference sequence). The CDR3 consists of 15 residues. Deletions cut 2 bases from V and 2 bases from J, with 11 bases between. Cohort placement rested on clinical history that participants reported themselves.

The sequence was obtained from a woman aged 40 to 55 in a cohort exposed to, infected with or recovered from COVID-19 (not recorded which). The genes are TRBV27 and TRBJ2-3; D uncertain. The sequenced material came from PBMCs or T cells enriched from blood (not recorded which). CDR3 loop: CASSLEPFPTDTQYF. The CDR3 nucleotides are TGTGCCAGCAGTTTAGAGCCCTTTCCCACAGATACGCAGTATTTT.